These T cell receptor beta chains were read from a single sample in a study of T cell responses to AZD1222 COVID-19 vaccine. Clones were sequenced by immunoSEQ multiplex PCR, and TCRdb holds only the in-frame ones, with some missing. The repertoire includes 98,000 or so clones, around 84% of them detected once, and about 3.5% sits in the top ten. Material: peripheral blood, obtained on day 0 of AZD1222 vaccination. These TCRs come from an adult in good health. Each CDR3 is given with its conserved first and last residue. D genes are given only for firm matches. Not all rows give a size; the values are once, few, many and, for expanded clones, a class.

clone size: .
V gene: TRBV19
J gene: TRBJ2-7
D gene: .
CDR3 protein: CASSINRGPYEQYF
CDR3 DNA: TGTGCCAGTAGTATAAATCGGGGGCCGTACGAGCAGTACTTC

clone size: .
V gene: TRBV19
J gene: TRBJ1-5
D gene: .
CDR3 protein: CATARQAYQPQHF
CDR3 DNA: TGTGCCACCGCTCGACAGGCCTATCAGCCCCAGCATTTT

clone size: .
V gene: TRBV6-5
J gene: TRBJ2-5
D gene: .
CDR3 protein: CASSYRTSETQYF
CDR3 DNA: TGTGCCAGCAGTTATCGGACATCTGAGACCCAGTACTTC

clone size: few
V gene: TRBV30
J gene: TRBJ2-1
D gene: .
CDR3 protein: CAWGGENKFF
CDR3 DNA: TGTGCCTGGGGAGGGGAGAATAAGTTCTTC

clone size: .
V gene: TRBV29-1
J gene: TRBJ2-3
D gene: .
CDR3 protein: CSVYGNTDTQYF
CDR3 DNA: TGCAGCGTATATGGCAACACAGATACGCAGTATTTT

clone size: .
V gene: TRBV5-4
J gene: TRBJ2-7
D gene: TRBD2
CDR3 protein: CASSLSSGALYEQYF
CDR3 DNA: TGTGCCAGCAGCTTGTCTAGCGGGGCCCTCTACGAGCAGTACTTC

clone size: .
V gene: TRBV28
J gene: TRBJ2-7
D gene: TRBD1
CDR3 protein: CASGGPDRAYF
CDR3 DNA: TGTGCCAGCGGGGGCCCGGACAGGGCATACTTC

clone size: .
V gene: TRBV7-9
J gene: TRBJ1-2
D gene: TRBD1
CDR3 protein: CASSLEGARADGYTF
CDR3 DNA: TGTGCCAGCAGCTTAGAGGGGGCGCGAGCGGATGGCTACACCTTC

clone size: .
V gene: TRBV30
J gene: TRBJ1-5
D gene: .
CDR3 protein: CAWSVQGVSNQPQHF
CDR3 DNA: TGTGCCTGGAGTGTACAAGGGGTTAGCAATCAGCCCCAGCATTTT

clone size: .
V gene: TRBV18
J gene: TRBJ2-7
D gene: .
CDR3 protein: CASSPFTGTTYEQYF
CDR3 DNA: TGTGCCAGCTCACCATTCACCGGAACGACCTACGAGCAGTACTTC

clone size: .
V gene: TRBV4-1
J gene: TRBJ1-6
D gene: TRBD1
CDR3 protein: CASSQNPGTGGQRGSPLHF
CDR3 DNA: TGCGCCAGCAGCCAAAACCCCGGGACAGGGGGCCAAAGAGGCTCACCCCTCCACTTT

clone size: .
V gene: TRBV30
J gene: TRBJ2-7
D gene: .
CDR3 protein: CAWSNGQFSYEQYF
CDR3 DNA: TGTGCCTGGAGCAATGGACAGTTCAGCTACGAGCAGTACTTC

clone size: few
V gene: TRBV30
J gene: TRBJ2-3
D gene: TRBD2
CDR3 protein: CAWCLGLAGAGGDTQYF
CDR3 DNA: TGTGCCTGGTGCCTCGGACTAGCGGGTGCGGGGGGAGATACGCAGTATTTT

clone size: .
V gene: TRBV19
J gene: TRBJ1-5
D gene: TRBD1
CDR3 protein: CASSGTGGQPQHF
CDR3 DNA: TGTGCCAGTAGCGGGACAGGGGGGCAGCCCCAGCATTTT

clone size: once
V gene: TRBV29-1
J gene: TRBJ1-1
D gene: .
CDR3 protein: CSVERLTPATEAFF
CDR3 DNA: TGCAGCGTTGAAAGGTTGACCCCGGCCACTGAAGCTTTCTTT

clone size: once
V gene: TRBV24-1
J gene: TRBJ2-3
D gene: TRBD2
CDR3 protein: CATSGQTSGVWDTQYF
CDR3 DNA: TGTGCCACCAGTGGACAGACTAGCGGGGTTTGGGATACGCAGTATTTT

clone size: .
V gene: TRBV9
J gene: TRBJ1-6
D gene: .
CDR3 protein: CASGSPGTNSPLHF
CDR3 DNA: TGTGCCAGCGGAAGCCCAGGGACGAATTCACCCCTCCACTTT

clone size: .
V gene: TRBV18
J gene: TRBJ2-3
D gene: TRBD2
CDR3 protein: CASSPPSLAGGPTDTQYF
CDR3 DNA: TGTGCCAGCTCACCACCGAGCCTAGCGGGGGGGCCCACAGATACGCAGTATTTT

clone size: .
V gene: TRBV19
J gene: TRBJ1-3
D gene: .
CDR3 protein: CASSTGHSGNTIYF
CDR3 DNA: TGTGCCAGTAGTACGGGACACTCTGGAAACACCATATATTTT

clone size: .
V gene: TRBV21-1
J gene: TRBJ2-5
D gene: .
CDR3 protein: CASSKGPGGVETQYF
CDR3 DNA: TGTGCCAGCAGCAAAGGACCTGGCGGGGTCGAGACCCAGTACTTC

clone size: .
V gene: TRBV19
J gene: TRBJ2-1
D gene: TRBD2
CDR3 protein: CASSIRAGRGLGNEQFF
CDR3 DNA: TGTGCCAGTAGTATCAGGGCCGGGCGGGGGTTAGGGAATGAGCAGTTCTTC

clone size: .
V gene: TRBV6-2/TRBV6-3
J gene: TRBJ1-3
D gene: .
CDR3 protein: CASSYSNRLGNTIYF
CDR3 DNA: TGTGCCAGCAGTTACTCGAACAGGCTGGGAAACACCATATATTTT